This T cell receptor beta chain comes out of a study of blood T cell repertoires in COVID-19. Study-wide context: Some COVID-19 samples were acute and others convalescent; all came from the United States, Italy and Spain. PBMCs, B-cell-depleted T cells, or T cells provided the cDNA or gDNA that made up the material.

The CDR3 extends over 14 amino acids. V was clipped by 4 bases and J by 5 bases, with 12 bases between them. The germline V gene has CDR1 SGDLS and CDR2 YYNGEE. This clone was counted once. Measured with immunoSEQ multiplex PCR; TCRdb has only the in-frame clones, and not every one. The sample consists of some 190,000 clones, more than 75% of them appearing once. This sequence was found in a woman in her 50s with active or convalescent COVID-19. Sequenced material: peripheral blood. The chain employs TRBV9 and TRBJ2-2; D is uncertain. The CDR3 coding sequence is TGTGCCAGCAGCCCGCGACATGGGACCGGGGAGCTGTTTTTT. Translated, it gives CASSPRHGTGELFF.